Each of the 31 T cell receptor beta chains below was sequenced from the same sample in a study of blood T cell repertoires in COVID-19. Clones were read by immunoSEQ multiplex PCR, and TCRdb kept only the in-frame ones, dropping some. The repertoire consists of around 250,000 clones, with roughly nine tenths occurring once and the leading ten covering less than 8%. Sequenced sample: peripheral blood. The receptors were gathered from a man aged 60 to 75 with acute or convalescent COVID-19.

J is TRBJ1-2 and V is TRBV7-9, with 8 bases that match TRBD1. CDR3 size: 15 residues. With 5 bases clipped from V and 4 bases from J, the junction kept 9 bases outside the gene matches. Germline V gives CDR1 SEHNR, CDR2 FQNEAQ (reference sequence). CDR3 in amino acids: CASSLTGAAIYGYTF. For the CDR3, the DNA is TGTGCCAGCAGCCTGACAGGGGCCGCGATCTATGGCTACACCTTC.

The chain links TRBV19 to TRBJ2-1; 9 bases are a match to TRBD1. This CDR3 has 15 amino acids. The junction had 8 bases not matched to a gene; V was cut back by 5 bases and J by 6 bases. Germline V gene data show CDR1 as LNHDA and CDR2 as SQIVND (reference sequence). The CDR3 nucleotides read TGTGCCAGTAGTCGAAGACCGGGACAGGGCAATGAGCAGTTCTTC. Its translation: CASSRRPGQGNEQFF.

The table lists this clone with a count of one. CDR3 residues: CASARTLAAGREQYF. As DNA, the CDR3 is TGTGCTAGTGCCCGTACACTCGCGGCAGGGCGAGAGCAGTACTTC. The genes are TRBV12-5 and TRBJ2-7; a possible D gene is TRBD1 (5 bases). There are 15 residues in the CDR3. V was cut by 7 bases and J by 7 bases, with 23 bases left in between. Germline assignment: CDR1 LGHNT and CDR2 FRNRAP.

The genes are TRBV4-1 and TRBJ2-3, with 10 bases lining up with TRBD2. Trimming took 4 bases from V and 5 from J; bases not matched to a gene: 6. The length of the CDR3 is 15 residues. The germline V gene encodes CDR1 MGHRA and CDR2 YSYEKL. The CDR3 reads CASSLAGGREDTQYF. The CDR3 bases are TGCGCCAGCAGCCTAGCGGGAGGCCGCGAAGATACGCAGTATTTT.

This clone is a singleton in its sample. The chain has TRBV29-1 and TRBJ2-1, with 9 bases aligning to TRBD2. In germline, CDR1 is SQVTM, CDR2 ANQGSEA. The CDR3 is made up of 16 amino acids. V lost 4 bases to trimming and J lost 6 bases; unmatched junction nucleotides: 13. CDR3 nucleotides: TGCAGCGTTGGGGGCATAGCGGGAGATGGGCTCAATGAGCAGTTCTTC. Translating gives CSVGGIAGDGLNEQFF.

This clone was observed a single time. The CDR3: CASSGAGSTDTQYF. The CDR3 DNA is TGCGCCAGCAGCGGGGCAGGAAGCACAGATACGCAGTATTTT. The gene calls are TRBV5-1 and TRBJ2-3, with D possibly being TRBD1 (5 bases). CDR1 is SGHRS, CDR2 YFSETQ, per germline. The CDR3 sequence is 14 residues long. V dropped 4 bases and J dropped 0 bases, with 9 bases sitting between them.

The rearrangement links TRBV4-3 to TRBJ2-3, with 9 bases identical to TRBD2. Losses at the gene ends were 1 base for V and 3 bases for J; bases not matched to a gene: 5. Per germline, CDR1 LGHNA and CDR2 YSLEER. The CDR3 consists of 16 residues. In nucleotides, the CDR3 is TGCGCCAGCAGCCAAGCTGGGGGACTAGCAACAGATACGCAGTATTTT. This sequence encodes CASSQAGGLATDTQYF.

J is TRBJ2-2 and V is TRBV18, with 9 bases that match TRBD1. Per the germline V gene, CDR1 is KGHSH and CDR2 is LQKENI. V shed 4 bases and J 1 base; nucleotides not matched to a gene: 1. CDR3 size: 15 residues. The CDR3 sequence: CASSRGQGNTGELFF. The CDR3 nucleotides are TGTGCCAGCTCACGGGGACAGGGGAACACCGGGGAGCTGTTTTTT. The variable domain in full, completed from reference TRBV18 and TRBJ2-2, reads NAGVMQNPRHLVRRRGQEARLRCSPMKGHSHVYWYRQLPEEGLKFMVYLQKENIIDESGMPKERFSAEFPKEGPSILRIQQVVRGDSAAYFCASSRGQGNTGELFFGEGSRLTVL.

This clone was seen only once. The rearrangement joins TRBV11-2 to TRBJ2-7; D may be TRBD1 (6 bases). The germline CDR1 and CDR2 sequences are SGHAT and FQNNGV. The CDR3 runs 14 residues. V was trimmed by 3 bases and J by 4 bases, leaving 13 bases between them. The CDR3 DNA follows: TGTGCCAGCAGCTTCGACAGGTTTAGGTACGAGCAGTACTTC. Translating gives CASSFDRFRYEQYF.

This chain joins TRBV3-1 (or the pseudogene TRBV3-2) and TRBJ1-2; weak D call: TRBD1 (6 bases). The ends were cut back, 0 bases at V and 8 bases at J, with 16 bases in the middle. The CDR3 sequence is 15 residues long. Germline V CDR1 and CDR2: LGHDT, YNNKEL (reference sequence). The CDR3 region is CASSQEGGLRGGYTF. The CDR3 DNA follows: TGTGCCAGCAGCCAAGAGGGGGGGCTCCGAGGAGGCTACACCTTC.

The V gene is TRBV7-2, the J gene TRBJ2-7; 14 nucleotides align to TRBD2. This CDR3 contains 17 residues. Germline loops: CDR1 SGHTA, CDR2 FQGNSA. Losses at the gene ends were 1 base for V and 5 bases for J; bases not matched to a gene: 7. CDR3 coding DNA: TGTGCCAGCAGCTTAGTGGGGACTAGCGGGAGTCTCGACGAGCAGTACTTC. It encodes CASSLVGTSGSLDEQYF.

The chain is built from TRBV25-1 and TRBJ1-4, with TRBD1 as a possible D gene (5 bases). CDR3 size: 14 residues. Between the trimmed V and J ends, which lost 2 bases and 7 bases, there was a span of 11 bases. Germline CDR1 is MGHDK and CDR2 is SYGVNS. CDR3 region: CASSEILQGEKLFF. CDR3 DNA sequence: TGTGCCAGCAGTGAAATACTTCAGGGTGAAAAACTGTTTTTT.

CDR3 bases: TGCGCCAGCAGCCAAGATAATAAAGGGAGCTCCTATAATTCACCCCTCCACTTT. Translation gives CASSQDNKGSSYNSPLHF. This chain links TRBV4-1 with TRBJ1-6; D gene ambiguous. V was shortened by 0 bases and J by 0 bases, with 12 bases between the two germline ends. The germline CDR1 and CDR2 sequences are MGHRA and YSYEKL. This CDR3 is 18 amino acids long.

The J gene is TRBJ1-3, the V gene TRBV10-3, with D hard to call. V lost 0 bases and J 0 bases, leaving 12 bases between the germline ends. The CDR3 loop spans 17 amino acids. Germline lookup yields CDR1 ENHRY and CDR2 SYGVKD. As DNA, the CDR3 is TGTGCCATCAGTGAGTCGAGTACAGCCGGCTCTGGAAACACCATATATTTT. Protein sequence: CAISESSTAGSGNTIYF.

The chain recombines TRBV4-3 with TRBJ1-4; D may be TRBD1 (5 bases). V was clipped by 0 bases and J by 8 bases, with 10 bases between them. Germline values: CDR1 LGHNA, CDR2 YSLEER. This CDR3 region has 14 residues. The CDR3: CASSQDRVGEKLFF. As DNA, the CDR3 is TGCGCCAGCAGCCAAGACAGGGTAGGGGAAAAACTGTTTTTT.

This sequence joins TRBV7-8 and TRBJ2-3; D gene uncertain. V lost 5 bases and J lost 0, with 15 bases in between. Per germline, CDR1 SGHVS and CDR2 FQNEAQ. The CDR3 is made up of 16 amino acids. The CDR3 DNA follows: TGTGCCAGCAGCCCCTTGCGCACTTTTAGCACAGATACGCAGTATTTT. This translates into CASSPLRTFSTDTQYF.

The chain has TRBV11-3 and TRBJ2-1; TRBD2 aligns across 8 bases. V dropped 5 bases and J dropped 8; count of bases not matched to a gene: 5. This CDR3 contains 13 residues. The germline CDR1 and CDR2 sequences are SGHNT and YENEEA. CDR3 coding DNA: TGTGCCAGCAGCGCCTCGACTAGCGATGAGCAGTTCTTC. Amino acids: CASSASTSDEQFF.

The chain combines TRBV7-2 with TRBJ2-7; tentatively, D is TRBD1 (6 bases). The V and J ends lost 5 bases and 5 bases respectively, with 19 bases between them. CDR1 SGHTA and CDR2 FQGNSA come from the germline V gene. This CDR3 region has 15 residues. CDR3 residues: CASSEDSGSFDEQYF. CDR3 coding DNA: TGTGCCAGCAGCGAGGACAGCGGTTCTTTCGACGAGCAGTACTTC.

The chain links TRBV29-1 to TRBJ2-4, with D perhaps TRBD1 (6 bases). This CDR3 region has 13 residues. V was shortened by 6 bases and J by 1 base, with 10 bases between the two germline ends. Germline CDR1 reads SQVTM; CDR2 reads ANQGSEA. The CDR3 spells CSVTQGAKNIQYF. The DNA for the CDR3 is TGCAGCGTGACCCAGGGGGCCAAAAACATTCAGTACTTC.

This chain joins TRBV28 and TRBJ2-5; 7 nucleotides align to TRBD2. The CDR3 loop spans 14 amino acids. With V trimmed by 5 bases and J by 5 bases, 8 bases remained unmatched. Germline CDR1 and CDR2: MDHEN and SYDVKM. The CDR3 DNA sequence: TGTGCCAGCAGTGCGGCGGGAGCGGGTGAGACCCAGTACTTC. Protein sequence: CASSAAGAGETQYF.

The V call is TRBV25-1, the J call TRBJ1-2; D ambiguous. CDR3 length: 14 residues. CDR1 and CDR2 from the germline V gene are MGHDK and SYGVNS. Trimming shortened V by 6 bases and J by 5 bases, and 16 bases separated the two germline ends. DNA for the CDR3: TGTGCCAGCAGCGCGGGTCCGACCGGGTATGGCTACACCTTC. Protein product: CASSAGPTGYGYTF.

The V gene is TRBV5-1, the J gene TRBJ1-1, with D possibly TRBD1 on 6 matching bases. Looked up from germline, CDR1 is SGHRS and CDR2 is YFSETQ. V was shortened by 1 base and J by 3 bases, with 13 bases between the two germline ends. The CDR3 is 15 amino acids. The CDR3 DNA reads TGCGCCAGCAGCTTGACAACAGGGTCATACACTGAAGCTTTCTTT. This sequence encodes CASSLTTGSYTEAFF.

The genes are TRBV10-3 and TRBJ2-7; 8 bases match TRBD2. The CDR3 totals 14 residues. Germline V gives CDR1 ENHRY, CDR2 SYGVKD. Losses at the gene ends were 10 bases for V and 1 base for J; bases not matched to a gene: 9. CDR3 loop: CATLDTSGSYEQYF. DNA for the CDR3: TGTGCCACGCTGGACACTAGCGGTTCCTACGAGCAGTACTTC.

V gene TRBV24-1 combines with J gene TRBJ2-5, with D uncertain. Trimming removed 3 bases at V and 5 bases at J, with 15 bases between. The CDR3 extends over 15 amino acids. CDR1 and CDR2 (germline): KGHDR, SFDVKD. In DNA form, the CDR3 reads TGTGCCACCAGTGATGTGGGCCGAATTGAGGAGACCCAGTACTTC. Protein: CATSDVGRIEETQYF.

The V and J genes are TRBV14 and TRBJ2-1; 7 bases match TRBD2. Germline V gene lookup returns CDR1 SGHDN and CDR2 FVKESK. The CDR3 runs to 16 residues. V trimming: 4 bases; J trimming: 4 bases; junction bases outside the gene matches: 10. CDR3 sequence reads: CASSPSLSGDYNEQFF. CDR3 sequence (DNA): TGTGCCAGCAGCCCGTCACTAAGCGGGGATTACAATGAGCAGTTCTTC.

The chain employs TRBV9 and TRBJ2-1; 9 bases are shared with TRBD1. V lost 0 bases to trimming and J lost 7 bases; unmatched junction nucleotides: 8. The CDR3 covers 16 residues. In germline, CDR1 is SGDLS, CDR2 YYNGEE. The CDR3 loop is CASSVVGTGRSNEQFF. CDR3 coding DNA: TGTGCCAGCAGCGTAGTAGGGACAGGGAGATCGAATGAGCAGTTCTTC.

The gene calls are TRBV11-3 and TRBJ2-1; 9 positions agree with TRBD2. V trimming: 1 base; J trimming: 4 bases; junction bases outside the gene matches: 5. Germline-derived CDR1 and CDR2 are SGHNT and YENEEA. The CDR3 has 16 amino acids. In DNA, the CDR3 is TGTGCCAGCAGCTTAGGTGCGACTAGCGGATACAATGAGCAGTTCTTC. It is translated as CASSLGATSGYNEQFF.

The chain is built from TRBV28 and TRBJ2-5; 9 nucleotides align to TRBD1. CDR3 length equals 17 residues. The germline V gene encodes CDR1 MDHEN and CDR2 SYDVKM. V lost 4 bases, J lost 0 bases, and 9 bases stayed unmatched. DNA of the CDR3: TGTGCCAGCAGTTCCTCGGACAGGGGATTGGACCAAGAGACCCAGTACTTC. This sequence encodes CASSSSDRGLDQETQYF.

With respect to this clone: The same CDR3 can be traced to other DNA sequences in this sample. In DNA form, the CDR3 reads TGTGCCAGCTCACCATCGAATCAGCCCCAGCATTTT. It yields the protein CASSPSNQPQHF. The chain joins TRBV18 to TRBJ1-5, with D unresolved. Germline CDR1 reads KGHSH; CDR2 reads LQKENI. The V end lost 2 bases, the J end lost 4 bases, and 3 bases lay between the germline ends. This CDR3 contains 12 residues. The variable domain in full, completed from reference TRBV18 and TRBJ1-5, reads NAGVMQNPRHLVRRRGQEARLRCSPMKGHSHVYWYRQLPEEGLKFMVYLQKENIIDESGMPKERFSAEFPKEGPSILRIQQVVRGDSAAYFCASSPSNQPQHFGDGTRLSIL.

The chain uses TRBV30 and TRBJ2-2; D remains unclear. The CDR3 length is 14 residues. V was pared by 5 bases and J by 1 base, with 11 bases between. The germline gives CDR1 GTSNPN, CDR2 SVGIG (reference sequence). CDR3 nucleotide sequence: TGTGCCTGGGCTGTGACAAGGAACACCGGGGAGCTGTTTTTT. This gives the protein CAWAVTRNTGELFF.

This chain joins TRBV2 and TRBJ2-3; possible D gene TRBD2, 7 bases. Germline V gene sequence: CDR1 SNHLY, CDR2 FYNNEI. Trimming removed 6 bases from V and 0 bases from J, with 10 bases in between. The CDR3 contains 14 residues. The DNA for the CDR3 is TGTGCCAGCAGGAGGGGGGGAAGCACAGATACGCAGTATTTT. Translating it yields CASRRGGSTDTQYF.